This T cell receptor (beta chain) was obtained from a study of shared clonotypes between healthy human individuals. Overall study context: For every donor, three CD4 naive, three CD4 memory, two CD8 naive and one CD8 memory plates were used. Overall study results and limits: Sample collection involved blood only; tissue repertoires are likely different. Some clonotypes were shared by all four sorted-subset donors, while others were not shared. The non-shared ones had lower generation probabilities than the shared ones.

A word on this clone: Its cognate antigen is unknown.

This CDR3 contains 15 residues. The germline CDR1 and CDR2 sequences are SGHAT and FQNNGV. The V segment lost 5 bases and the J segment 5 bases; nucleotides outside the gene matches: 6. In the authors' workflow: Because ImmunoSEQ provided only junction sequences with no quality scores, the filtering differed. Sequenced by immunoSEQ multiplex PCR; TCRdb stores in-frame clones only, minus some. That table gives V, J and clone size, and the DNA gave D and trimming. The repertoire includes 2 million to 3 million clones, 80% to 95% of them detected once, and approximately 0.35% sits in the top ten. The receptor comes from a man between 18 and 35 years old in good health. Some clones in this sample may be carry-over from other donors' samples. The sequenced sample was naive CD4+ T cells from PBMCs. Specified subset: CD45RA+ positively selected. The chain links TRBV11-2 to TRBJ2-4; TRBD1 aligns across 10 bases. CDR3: CASSPLGTGENIQYF. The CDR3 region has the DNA TGTGCCAGCAGCCCGCTAGGGACAGGGGAAAACATTCAGTACTTC.